The entry that follows covers one T cell receptor beta chain sequence. Its specificity is not known. Other DNA sequences in this sample translate to the same CDR3. Using immunoSEQ multiplex PCR, the repertoire was profiled, and TCRdb retains in-frame clones only, with some absent. The table shows roughly 2,300,000 clones, with roughly 90% occurring only once. CDR3 length: 13 amino acids. From germline, CDR1 is SGHNT and CDR2 YENEEA. V gave up 1 base and J gave up 4 bases, with 8 bases separating them. This entry is derived from a study of shared clonotypes between healthy human individuals. Points from the study as a whole: When naive CD4 clonotypes were compared across a few donors, about 4.8% were shared. Relative to clonotypes present in all four donors, those not shared had lower generation probabilities. Rarefaction demonstrated incomplete sorted-subset sequencing despite large depth. Estimated clonotype richness was generally higher in naive than memory subsets.

This receptor was identified in a man between 18 and 29 years old in good health. Some clones in this sample may be carry-over from other donors' samples. Specimen: naive CD4+ T cells from PBMCs. Subset here: CD45RA+ positively selected. J is TRBJ2-7 and V is TRBV11-3; D unclear. The DNA of the CDR3 is TGTGCCAGCAGCTTAGGGCAGGAGTACGAGCAGTACTTC. It codes for CASSLGQEYEQYF.